Listed here are 10 T cell receptor beta chains from one sample, sequenced in a study of T cell responses to AZD1222 COVID-19 vaccine. Generated by immunoSEQ multiplex PCR, the TCRdb table keeps only in-frame clones and is missing some. The sample holds 100,000 to 150,000 clones, about nine tenths seen once. This sample comprised peripheral blood, obtained 28 days after the second AZD1222 dose. These receptors all stem from an adult who received the AZD1222 COVID-19 vaccine.

The V call is TRBV12-3 or TRBV12-4, the J call TRBJ2-3, with D uncertain. V lost 3 bases and J lost 6, with 10 bases in between. The CDR3 has 13 amino acids. As DNA, the CDR3 is TGTGCCAGCAGTTTTAAGGGTGTGGATACGCAGTATTTT. It specifies CASSFKGVDTQYF.

The rearrangement links TRBV20-1 to TRBJ1-1; TRBD1 agrees at 7 bases. Germline V gene lookup returns CDR1 DFQATT and CDR2 SNEGSKA (reference sequence). The CDR3 extends over 11 amino acids. V trimming: 6 bases; J trimming: 9 bases; junction bases outside the gene matches: 7. This CDR3 reads CSAKDRTKAFF. As DNA, the CDR3 is TGCAGTGCAAAGGACAGGACGAAAGCTTTCTTT.

This clone was observed a single time. This chain joins TRBV28 and TRBJ1-2; 11 bases align to TRBD1. The V segment lost 6 bases and the J segment 8 bases; nucleotides outside the gene matches: 8. The germline V gene has CDR1 MDHEN and CDR2 SYDVKM. The CDR3 is made up of 14 amino acids. The CDR3 reads CASRLGQGAPGYTF. The CDR3 coding sequence is TGTGCCAGCAGACTAGGACAGGGGGCTCCAGGCTACACCTTC.

The rearrangement joins TRBV11-2 to TRBJ1-2; D ambiguous. The CDR3 spans 12 residues. Trimming shortened V by 0 bases and J by 4 bases, and 3 bases separated the two germline ends. Germline-derived CDR1 and CDR2 are SGHAT and FQNNGV. The CDR3 bases are TGTGCCAGCAGCTTAGATGTCTATGGCTACACCTTC. It is translated as CASSLDVYGYTF.

The chain links TRBV28 to TRBJ1-2; no definite D call. CDR1 and CDR2 from the germline V gene are MDHEN and SYDVKM. The CDR3 is 16 residues long. Deletions cut 5 bases from V and 5 bases from J, with 21 bases between. The CDR3 here is CASSPGEGPRWYGYTF. The CDR3 DNA is TGTGCCAGCAGTCCCGGAGAGGGCCCACGGTGGTATGGCTACACCTTC.

V usage is TRBV21-1 and J usage is TRBJ2-5. TRBV21-1 is a documented pseudogene. This CDR3 is built from 13 residues. The CDR3: CASSKGPQETQYF. Here the CDR3 DNA reads TGTGCCAGCAGCAAAGGACCCCAAGAGACCCAGTACTTC.

This clone was counted between two and nine times. The gene calls are TRBV6-6 and TRBJ2-5; D perhaps matches TRBD1 (6 bases). The CDR3 covers 14 residues. Germline CDR1 reads MNHNY; CDR2 reads SVGAGI (reference sequence). The ends were cut back, 7 bases at V and 3 bases at J, with 15 bases in the middle. The CDR3 DNA reads TGTGCCAGCAAGGTCTGGGGGCACAAAGAGACCCAGTACTTC. It specifies CASKVWGHKETQYF.

The V call is TRBV15, the J call TRBJ2-1, with 10 bases that match TRBD2. V was clipped by 0 bases and J by 7 bases; unmatched bases: 6. CDR1 and CDR2 (germline): LNHNV, YYDKDF (reference sequence). This CDR3 has 16 residues. The CDR3 bases are TGTGCCACCAGCAGAGATCGCGGGACTAGCGCGAATGAGCAGTTCTTC. Its translation: CATSRDRGTSANEQFF.

The rearrangement uses TRBV5-6 and TRBJ2-1; 11 bases agree with TRBD2. Unmatched junction bases numbered 6, after V lost 4 bases and J lost 6 bases. The CDR3 contains 15 residues. Germline lookup yields CDR1 SGHDT and CDR2 YYEEEE. DNA for the CDR3: TGTGCCAGCAGCGAAATAGCGGGGGGGCCCAATGAGCAGTTCTTC. It yields the protein CASSEIAGGPNEQFF.

The V call is TRBV19, the J call TRBJ1-4, with 8 bases lining up with TRBD1. CDR1 is LNHDA and CDR2 is SQIVND in the germline V gene (reference sequence). Germline trimming cut 5 bases from V and 5 bases from J; bases unmatched to any gene: 4. CDR3 length: 14 residues. CDR3: CASSSRDRNEKLFF. CDR3 in DNA: TGTGCCAGTAGTTCCCGGGACAGGAATGAAAAACTGTTTTTT.